This T cell receptor beta chain was profiled in a study of long-term antiretroviral therapy in people with HIV. General study points: Whereas controls had wider CDR3 length ranges, HIV repertoires had narrower ones. ART-treated samples gained diversity yet remained below transplant donor controls.

The assay used was immunoSEQ (version v3.0), run at survey level. About 35,000-55,000 T-cell genomes per sample were the sequencing target. TCRdb's copy holds only in-frame clones and misses some; the assay was immunoSEQ multiplex PCR. In the table there are about 24,000 clones, around 86% of which are singletons. CDR1 SGHVS and CDR2 FQNEAQ come from the germline V gene. The CDR3 consists of 18 residues. V gave up 2 bases and J gave up 0 bases, with 17 bases separating them. Note on this clone: Its antigen is undetermined.

Source: unsorted PBMCs, taken at the start of antiretroviral therapy, before treatment. The source is a woman aged 18-29 years with HIV. This chain connects TRBV7-8 to TRBJ2-1; D ambiguous. The CDR3 DNA follows: TGTGCCAGCAGCTTATCCCACCCCCAGTGGGACTCCTACAATGAGCAGTTCTTC. This sequence encodes CASSLSHPQWDSYNEQFF. The variable domain in full, completed from reference TRBV7-8 and TRBJ2-1, reads GAGVSQSPRYKVAKRGQDVALRCDPISGHVSLFWYQQALGQGPEFLTYFQNEAQLDKSGLPSDRFFAERPEGSVSTLKIQRTQQEDSAVYLCASSLSHPQWDSYNEQFFGPGTRLTVL.